This T cell receptor beta chain is from a study of blood T cell repertoires in COVID-19. Study context: Specimens from acute and convalescent COVID-19 originated in the United States, Italy and Spain.

Per the original data handling: Amplification of reference gene primers provided the estimated nucleated cell counts. Libraries were prepared by immunoSEQ multiplex PCR; TCRdb keeps only in-frame clonotypes and omits some of them. D and trimming come from the DNA, and the V and J calls and clone size come from that table. The table includes 150,000 to 200,000 clones, roughly nine tenths detected once. V lost 1 base and J 1 base, leaving 10 bases between the germline ends. CDR3 length: 15 residues. Germline V gene data show CDR1 as SGHTA and CDR2 as FQGNSA. Sequencing was carried out using peripheral blood. The receptor's source is a man in his 60s with active or convalescent COVID-19. V is TRBV7-2 and J is TRBJ1-1, with D unclear. CDR3 coding DNA: TGTGCCAGCAGCTTAGGTGGCAGTAAGAACACTGAAGCTTTCTTT. This encodes CASSLGGSKNTEAFF. Full variable domain (outside the CDR3, taken from reference TRBV7-2 and TRBJ1-1): GAGVSQSPSNKVTEKGKDVELRCDPISGHTALYWYRQSLGQGLEFLIYFQGNSAPDKSGLPSDRFSAERTGGSVSTLTIQRTQQEDSAVYLCASSLGGSKNTEAFFGQGTRLTVV.